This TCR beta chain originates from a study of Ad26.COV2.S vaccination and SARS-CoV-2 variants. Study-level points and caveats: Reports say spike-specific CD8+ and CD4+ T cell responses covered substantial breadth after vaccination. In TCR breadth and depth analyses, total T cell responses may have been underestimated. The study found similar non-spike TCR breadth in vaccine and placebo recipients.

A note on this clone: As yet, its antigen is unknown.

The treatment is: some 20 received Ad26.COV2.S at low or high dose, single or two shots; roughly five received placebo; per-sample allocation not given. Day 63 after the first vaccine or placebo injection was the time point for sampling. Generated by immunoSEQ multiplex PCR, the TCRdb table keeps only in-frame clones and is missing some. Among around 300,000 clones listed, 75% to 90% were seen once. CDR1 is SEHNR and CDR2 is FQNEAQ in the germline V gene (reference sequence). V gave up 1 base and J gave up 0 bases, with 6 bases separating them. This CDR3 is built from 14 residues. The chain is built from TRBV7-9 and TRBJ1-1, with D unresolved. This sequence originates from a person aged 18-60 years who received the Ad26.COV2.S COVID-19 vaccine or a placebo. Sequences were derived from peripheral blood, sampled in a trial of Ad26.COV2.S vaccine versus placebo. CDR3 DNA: TGTGCCAGCAGCTTAGGCCAGGTGAACACTGAAGCTTTCTTT. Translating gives CASSLGQVNTEAFF.